Shown below are 32 T cell receptor beta chains from a single sample sequenced in a study of technical replicates of blood from a few donors (dated by TCRdb to 2017 to 2019). Library preparation employed the immunoSEQ multiplex PCR assay. TCRdb limited this immuneACCESS table to in-frame rearrangements with V and J called. A share of clones is missing; checked studies link under half to unresolved V genes, and the rest is unexplained. Here the sample has some 94,000 clones; 90% to 96% occur a single time. Together, the top ten hold 0.35% to 0.45% of the sample. The material sequenced was T cells isolated from PBMCs. The receptors were gathered from a human donor in good health.

This sequence joins TRBV7-9 and TRBJ2-1, with TRBD2 identical over 9 bases. This CDR3 has 17 residues. Germline lookup yields CDR1 SEHNR and CDR2 FQNEAQ (reference sequence). Trimming removed 1 base from V and 0 bases from J; junction bases left unmatched: 4. The DNA of the CDR3 is TGTGCCAGCAGCTTAGGCCTAGCGGGGAGCTCCTACAATGAGCAGTTCTTC. Its protein is CASSLGLAGSSYNEQFF.

This sequence joins TRBV4-3 and TRBJ2-7, with TRBD2 matching over 7 bases. The ends lost 4 bases at V and 2 bases at J; junction bases unmatched: 2. The CDR3 covers 13 residues. CDR1 is LGHNA and CDR2 is YSLEER in the germline V gene. In nucleotides, the CDR3 is TGCGCCAGCAGCCTGGGACTACCCTACGAGCAGTACTTC. Protein product: CASSLGLPYEQYF.

The chain employs TRBV10-3 and TRBJ2-3, with TRBD2 matching over 9 bases. Germline V gene sequence: CDR1 ENHRY, CDR2 SYGVKD. The length of the CDR3 is 15 residues. V dropped 8 bases and J dropped 5; count of bases not matched to a gene: 11. The CDR3 is CAIGSATSGLDTQYF. As DNA, the CDR3 is TGTGCCATCGGAAGTGCGACTAGCGGTTTAGATACGCAGTATTTT.

This clone was picked up one time. The chain recombines TRBV5-5 with TRBJ1-1; D not certain. The germline V gene encodes CDR1 SGHKS and CDR2 YYEKEE (reference sequence). There are 13 residues in the CDR3. V was trimmed by 1 base and J by 9 bases, leaving 13 bases between them. The chain's CDR3 is CASSLSAAEKAFF. In DNA, the CDR3 is TGTGCCAGCAGCTTGTCGGCGGCAGAGAAAGCTTTCTTT.

The chain joins TRBV9 to TRBJ2-1; 7 bases match TRBD2. Germline trimming cut 3 bases from V and 6 bases from J; bases unmatched to any gene: 6. The CDR3 is made up of 14 amino acids. Per the germline V gene, CDR1 is SGDLS and CDR2 is YYNGEE. The CDR3 DNA follows: TGTGCCAGCAGCGCCCTGACTAGCTCCAATGAGCAGTTCTTC. This codes for CASSALTSSNEQFF.

This chain connects TRBV19 to TRBJ1-1; D may be TRBD1 (5 bases). V was shortened by 4 bases and J by 4 bases, with 16 bases between the two germline ends. The CDR3 sequence is 15 residues long. The germline CDR1 and CDR2 sequences are LNHDA and SQIVND (reference sequence). DNA of the CDR3: TGTGCCAGTAGTACCCCGTGGGAGGGACCCACTGAAGCTTTCTTT. It specifies CASSTPWEGPTEAFF.

The chain links TRBV30 to TRBJ1-1, with D maybe TRBD1 (6 bases). Trimming left V 4 bases short and J 0 bases short, with 12 bases between. CDR1 and CDR2 (germline): GTSNPN, SVGIG (reference sequence). CDR3 size: 14 residues. Written as DNA, the CDR3 is TGTGCCTGGACCCTAGACAGGTTGAACACTGAAGCTTTCTTT. It specifies CAWTLDRLNTEAFF.

This clone was counted a few times. The chain links TRBV16 to TRBJ1-1; D is perhaps TRBD1 (5 bases). The CDR3 consists of 16 residues. With 0 bases removed from V and 0 bases from J, the gap between germline ends came to 11 bases. The V gene's germline CDR1 is KGHSY and CDR2 FQNENV. The CDR3 sequence: CASSQSGGGMNTEAFF. The CDR3 coding sequence is TGTGCCAGCAGCCAATCGGGGGGTGGCATGAACACTGAAGCTTTCTTT.

This chain's CDR3 is CASVGGRENNEQFF. Here the CDR3 DNA reads TGTGCCAGCGTAGGCGGGAGGGAAAACAATGAGCAGTTCTTC. The chain employs TRBV28 and TRBJ2-1, with 9 bases fitting TRBD2. This CDR3 is built from 14 residues. V was clipped by 8 bases and J by 5 bases; unmatched bases: 7. Germline V gene sequence: CDR1 MDHEN, CDR2 SYDVKM.

The rearrangement uses TRBV6-5 and TRBJ1-3; D unresolved. Between the trimmed V and J ends, which lost 4 bases and 0 bases, there was a span of 7 bases. The CDR3 spans 14 residues. Per the germline V gene, CDR1 is MNHEY and CDR2 is SVGAGI. Here the CDR3 reads CASSSYSSGNTIYF. Here the CDR3 DNA reads TGTGCCAGCAGTTCTTATAGCTCTGGAAACACCATATATTTT.

The chain uses TRBV19 and TRBJ1-4; 10 positions match TRBD1. The germline V gene encodes CDR1 LNHDA and CDR2 SQIVND (reference sequence). V gave up 6 bases and J gave up 7 bases; unmatched junction bases: 8. CDR3 length equals 15 residues. The CDR3 nucleotides read TGTGCCAGTAGCCCGACGGACAGGGGGATTGAAAAACTGTTTTTT. This encodes CASSPTDRGIEKLFF.

V gene TRBV2 combines with J gene TRBJ2-1; 9 bases agree with TRBD1. Unmatched junction bases numbered 6, after V lost 11 bases and J lost 4 bases. Germline V gene data show CDR1 as SNHLY and CDR2 as FYNNEI. The CDR3 runs to 13 residues. The CDR3 loop is CAVPGQGYNEQFF. CDR3 nucleotide sequence: TGTGCCGTACCGGGACAGGGTTACAATGAGCAGTTCTTC.

V and J are TRBV15 and TRBJ1-1; 12 positions agree with TRBD1. The ends lost 3 bases at V and 6 bases at J; junction bases unmatched: 11. Germline lookup yields CDR1 LNHNV and CDR2 YYDKDF (reference sequence). The CDR3 is made up of 17 amino acids. CDR3 in DNA: TGTGCCACCAGCAGGCAGGGGGACAGGGGGCGCGGTGCTGAAGCTTTCTTT. Translating gives CATSRQGDRGRGAEAFF.

The chain uses TRBV19 and TRBJ2-1; the match to TRBD1 covers 7 bases. Trimming took 9 bases from V and 2 from J; bases not matched to a gene: 7. CDR1 LNHDA and CDR2 SQIVND come from the germline V gene (reference sequence). The CDR3 is 14 residues long. CDR3 in amino acids: CASRTGVTYNEQFF. For the CDR3, the DNA is TGTGCCAGCCGGACAGGAGTAACCTACAATGAGCAGTTCTTC.

The CDR3 reads CASSYEREKRPDEQYF. As DNA, the CDR3 is TGTGCCAGCAGTTACGAGCGGGAGAAGCGCCCGGACGAGCAGTACTTC. This rearrangement joins TRBV6-6 to TRBJ2-7; 8 bases map to TRBD2. Germline CDR1 MNHNY, CDR2 SVGAGI (reference sequence). Trimming removed 2 bases from V and 5 bases from J; junction bases left unmatched: 11. The CDR3 consists of 16 residues.

The chain has TRBV27 and TRBJ2-7; 7 bases line up with TRBD1. The CDR3 totals 13 residues. Germline-derived CDR1 and CDR2 are MNHEY and SMNVEV (reference sequence). J lost 5 bases, V lost 6 bases, and 7 bases had no gene match. The CDR3 DNA reads TGTGCCAGCAGCTCCGGACAGGCCAACGAGCAGTACTTC. It yields the protein CASSSGQANEQYF.

The count of this clone is one. The V call is TRBV19, the J call TRBJ2-5, with 10 bases lining up with TRBD1. With 5 bases clipped from V and 5 bases from J, the junction kept 8 bases outside the gene matches. There are 15 residues in the CDR3. In germline, CDR1 is LNHDA, CDR2 SQIVND (reference sequence). The DNA for the CDR3 is TGTGCCAGTAGTCCAGGGACAGGGGCTAGGGAGACCCAGTACTTC. It is translated as CASSPGTGARETQYF.

The chain has TRBV19 and TRBJ1-5; possible D gene TRBD1, 6 bases. Trimming shortened V by 4 bases and J by 1 base, and 20 bases separated the two germline ends. The V gene's germline CDR1 is LNHDA and CDR2 SQIVND (reference sequence). The CDR3 extends over 18 amino acids. The CDR3 nucleotides read TGTGCCAGTAGTAACCCCCCCCGACAGGTCTGGAGCAATCAGCCCCAGCATTTT. Translating it yields CASSNPPRQVWSNQPQHF.

The V and J genes are TRBV29-1 and TRBJ1-1, with D unresolved. V dropped 3 bases and J dropped 8 bases, with 10 bases sitting between them. The germline CDR1 and CDR2 sequences are SQVTM and ANQGSEA. There are 11 residues in the CDR3. CDR3 region: CSVEVQIEAFF. Written as DNA, the CDR3 is TGCAGCGTTGAGGTACAGATCGAAGCTTTCTTT.

This sequence joins TRBV29-1 and TRBJ2-7; D gene uncertain. Trimming left V 4 bases short and J 1 base short, with 5 bases between. This CDR3 has 11 residues. From germline, CDR1 is SQVTM and CDR2 ANQGSEA. The CDR3 nucleotides read TGCAGCGTTGGTATTTCCTACGAGCAGTACTTC. Encoded protein: CSVGISYEQYF.

The chain recombines TRBV28 with TRBJ2-4; 9 positions match TRBD1. Germline CDR1 and CDR2: MDHEN and SYDVKM. This CDR3 has 16 residues. V lost 6 bases, J lost 1 base, and 7 bases stayed unmatched. The CDR3 nucleotides read TGTGCCAGCAGGCGAACGGGACAGGGTGCCAAAAACATTCAGTACTTC. Translated: CASRRTGQGAKNIQYF.

The chain joins TRBV5-1 to TRBJ2-7, with 9 bases lining up with TRBD1. Per the germline V gene, CDR1 is SGHRS and CDR2 is YFSETQ. This CDR3 spans 13 amino acids. The ends lost 7 bases at V and 6 bases at J; junction bases unmatched: 8. The chain's CDR3 is CASDRTGDGEQYF. For the CDR3, the DNA is TGCGCCAGCGACAGGACAGGGGACGGCGAGCAGTACTTC.

The rearrangement joins TRBV4-2 to TRBJ2-3; the match to TRBD2 covers 10 bases. The CDR3 has 16 residues. Losses at the gene ends were 0 bases for V and 5 bases for J; bases not matched to a gene: 5. The germline V gene encodes CDR1 LGHNA and CDR2 YNFKEQ. The CDR3 reads CASSQDPSGRGDTQYF. CDR3 nucleotides: TGTGCCAGCAGCCAAGACCCTAGCGGGAGAGGAGATACGCAGTATTTT.

This chain links TRBV7-9 with TRBJ1-2; TRBD1 matches 9 bases. V was pared by 0 bases and J by 4 bases, with 3 bases of the junction left unmatched. Germline CDR1 and CDR2: SEHNR and FQNEAQ (reference sequence). This CDR3 has 15 residues. CDR3 in amino acids: CASSLATGGVYGYTF. In DNA form, the CDR3 reads TGTGCCAGCAGCTTAGCTACAGGGGGCGTCTATGGCTACACCTTC.

The V and J genes are TRBV29-1 and TRBJ1-2, with D maybe TRBD1 (5 bases). V was shortened by 0 bases and J by 6 bases, with 11 bases between the two germline ends. The CDR3 sequence is 13 residues long. Per the germline V gene, CDR1 is SQVTM and CDR2 is ANQGSEA. As DNA, the CDR3 is TGCAGCGTTGAAGACAGGGTATGGGATGGCTACACCTTC. Protein sequence: CSVEDRVWDGYTF.

This clone was observed a few times. The chain has TRBV2 and TRBJ1-1; D remains unclear. V gave up 4 bases and J gave up 4 bases, with 4 bases separating them. CDR1 is SNHLY and CDR2 is FYNNEI in the germline V gene. This CDR3 has 11 residues. This CDR3 reads CASSGLTEAFF. The CDR3 DNA follows: TGTGCCAGCAGTGGTCTCACTGAAGCTTTCTTT.

This clone was recorded only once. The CDR3 protein is CASSQGSTDIYGYTF. The CDR3 region has the DNA TGCGCCAGCAGCCAAGGTTCGACAGATATTTATGGCTACACCTTC. The chain has TRBV4-3 and TRBJ1-2; maybe TRBD1 (5 bases). V lost 1 base to trimming and J lost 5 bases, with 14 bases between them. The CDR3 length is 15 residues. Germline V gene lookup returns CDR1 LGHNA and CDR2 YSLEER.

This rearrangement joins TRBV6-5 to TRBJ1-2; 7 positions agree with TRBD1. V gave up 10 bases and J gave up 6 bases; unmatched junction bases: 8. The CDR3 loop spans 12 amino acids. The germline CDR1 and CDR2 sequences are MNHEY and SVGAGI. CDR3 sequence: CATTQGLHGYTF. In DNA, the CDR3 is TGTGCCACCACACAGGGGTTACATGGCTACACCTTC.

The chain has TRBV19 and TRBJ2-1; possibly TRBD2 for D (5 bases). The CDR3 is made up of 11 amino acids. The germline CDR1 and CDR2 sequences are LNHDA and SQIVND (reference sequence). V lost 7 bases to trimming and J lost 8 bases, with 9 bases between them. CDR3 bases: TGTGCCAGTACTAGCCTCCATGAGCAGTTCTTC. Its translation: CASTSLHEQFF.

The chain is built from TRBV6-5 and TRBJ2-2; D remains unclear. The germline V and J ends were trimmed by 0 bases and 5 bases, with 13 bases remaining between them. The CDR3 is 16 amino acids. Germline loops: CDR1 MNHEY, CDR2 SVGAGI. The CDR3 sequence: CASSYSPQLETGELFF. The CDR3 coding sequence is TGTGCCAGCAGTTACTCTCCCCAGCTAGAGACCGGGGAGCTGTTTTTT.

The count of this clone is one. J is TRBJ2-7 and V is TRBV5-1; the D is unclear. Trimming cost V 4 bases and J 3 bases, with 14 bases left between them. Germline CDR1 is SGHRS and CDR2 is YFSETQ. The CDR3 has 14 amino acids. The CDR3 protein is CASSRRPGSYEQYF. The DNA of the CDR3 is TGCGCCAGCAGCCGTCGACCGGGTAGCTACGAGCAGTACTTC.

This sequence joins TRBV25-1 and TRBJ2-7, with D perhaps TRBD1 (6 bases). V dropped 6 bases and J dropped 4 bases, with 7 bases sitting between them. The CDR3 totals 11 residues. Looked up from germline, CDR1 is MGHDK and CDR2 is SYGVNS. The CDR3 nucleotides are TGTGCCAGCAGCCAGGGGTACGAGCAGTACTTC. This gives the protein CASSQGYEQYF.